These 15 T cell receptor beta chains originate from one sample sequenced in a study of OX40 agonist ivuxolimab in advanced cancers. Data came from immunoSEQ multiplex PCR; TCRdb stores just in-frame clones and leaves some out. The sample includes about 28,000 clones, approximately 80% of them seen just once. This specimen was CD4+ or CD8+ T cells sorted from blood, taken in a trial of the OX40 agonist ivuxolimab. The receptors were sampled from an adult with an advanced solid tumor such as melanoma, head and neck, liver or kidney cancer.

This chain uses TRBV7-3 with TRBJ2-1; the match to TRBD2 covers 9 bases. CDR3 size: 17 residues. From germline, CDR1 is SGHTA and CDR2 FQGTGA. After removal of 2 bases from V and 10 bases from J, the junction contained 15 bases not matched to a gene. The CDR3 nucleotides are TGTGCCAGCAGCTTATACCCTGGACTAGCGCCCTTCGGGGAGCAGTTCTTC. The encoded protein is CASSLYPGLAPFGEQFF.

The chain carries TRBV30 and TRBJ1-1; no reliable D call. Trimming removed 3 bases at V and 7 bases at J, with 15 bases between. The CDR3 length is 13 residues. The germline CDR1 and CDR2 sequences are GTSNPN and SVGIG (reference sequence). This chain's CDR3 is CAWSPVRFHEAFF. The CDR3 nucleotides are TGTGCCTGGAGCCCGGTCAGATTCCATGAAGCTTTCTTT.

The chain recombines TRBV29-1 with TRBJ2-7; TRBD2 aligns across 7 bases. V lost 7 bases, J lost 2 bases, and 8 bases stayed unmatched. From germline, CDR1 is SQVTM and CDR2 ANQGSEA. This CDR3 has 13 amino acids. CDR3 nucleotides: TGCAGCGGAGTTAGCGGGTCAACCTACGAGCAGTACTTC. Amino acid sequence: CSGVSGSTYEQYF.

V is TRBV7-9 and J is TRBJ1-6; D not resolved. CDR1 and CDR2 from the germline V gene are SEHNR and FQNEAQ (reference sequence). The CDR3 loop spans 13 amino acids. The V gene lost 1 base and the J gene lost 7 bases, with 5 bases spanning the gap. This chain's CDR3 is CASSLGANSPLHF. The CDR3 nucleotides read TGTGCCAGCAGCTTAGGAGCCAATTCACCCCTCCACTTT.

V is TRBV7-3 and J is TRBJ1-1; D is perhaps TRBD1 (5 bases). CDR3 length: 14 amino acids. CDR1 and CDR2 from the germline V gene are SGHTA and FQGTGA. Trimming took 1 base from V and 6 from J, leaving 12 bases between them. This CDR3 reads CASSLNVGGPEAFF. The CDR3 nucleotides read TGTGCCAGCAGCTTAAATGTTGGGGGTCCTGAAGCTTTCTTT. Filled out from reference TRBV7-3 and TRBJ1-1, the complete variable domain reads GAGVSQTPSNKVTEKGKYVELRCDPISGHTALYWYRQSLGQGPEFLIYFQGTGAADDSGLPNDRFFAVRPEGSVSTLKIQRTERGDSAVYLCASSLNVGGPEAFFGQGTRLTVV.

This clone was picked up one time. The chain has TRBV7-9 and TRBJ1-3; possible D gene TRBD1, 6 bases. Germline V gives CDR1 SEHNR, CDR2 FQNEAQ (reference sequence). V was trimmed by 3 bases and J by 4 bases, leaving 10 bases between them. The CDR3 sequence is 14 residues long. The CDR3 DNA sequence: TGTGCCAGCAGCTTGTACAGGGAAGGAAACACCATATATTTT. The encoded protein is CASSLYREGNTIYF.

The V and J genes are TRBV9 and TRBJ2-1; TRBD2 aligns across 7 bases. Per germline, CDR1 SGDLS and CDR2 YYNGEE. This CDR3 spans 15 amino acids. V shed 3 bases, J shed 2 bases, and the junction held 5 bases outside the gene matches. This chain's CDR3 is CASSAGEGTYNEQFF. The CDR3 DNA reads as TGTGCCAGCAGCGCTGGGGAGGGAACCTACAATGAGCAGTTCTTC.

This clone was observed a few times. This rearrangement joins TRBV2 to TRBJ1-5; no firm D call. CDR1 is SNHLY and CDR2 is FYNNEI in the germline V gene. V shed 6 bases and J shed 4 bases, with 7 bases lying between them. The CDR3 extends over 12 amino acids. The CDR3 loop reads CASSVLNQPQHF. The CDR3 nucleotides read TGTGCCAGCAGCGTTCTTAATCAGCCCCAGCATTTT.

This clone came up a few times. The chain employs TRBV4-1 and TRBJ1-2; D is perhaps TRBD1 (5 bases). The V gene's germline CDR1 is MGHRA and CDR2 YSYEKL. V lost 0 bases and J 7 bases, leaving 21 bases between the germline ends. This CDR3 contains 17 residues. CDR3 loop: CASSQDLTGRYASGYTF. The CDR3 bases are TGCGCCAGCAGCCAAGATCTTACAGGACGATACGCCTCTGGCTACACCTTC.

This clone was observed a few times. The chain recombines TRBV18 with TRBJ2-1; 10 nucleotides agree with TRBD2. V lost 3 bases to trimming and J lost 7 bases; unmatched junction nucleotides: 6. Per the germline V gene, CDR1 is KGHSH and CDR2 is LQKENI. CDR3 size: 15 residues. The CDR3 reads CASSPLAGVRNEQFF. The CDR3, as DNA: TGTGCCAGCTCACCTCTAGCGGGAGTGAGGAATGAGCAGTTCTTC.

The chain links TRBV28 to TRBJ1-5; no reliable D call. This CDR3 is built from 14 residues. The V gene's germline CDR1 is MDHEN and CDR2 SYDVKM. V gave up 4 bases and J gave up 3 bases, with 10 bases separating them. CDR3 sequence (DNA): TGTGCCAGCAGTTCAGAGAGATACAATCAGCCCCAGCATTTT. As protein: CASSSERYNQPQHF. Full variable domain (outside the CDR3, taken from reference TRBV28 and TRBJ1-5): DVKVTQSSRYLVKRTGEKVFLECVQDMDHENMFWYRQDPGLGLRLIYFSYDVKMKEKGDIPEGYSVSREKKERFSLILESASTNQTSMYLCASSSERYNQPQHFGDGTRLSIL.

The chain uses TRBV6-1 and TRBJ2-1; D ambiguous. The V end lost 7 bases, the J end lost 4 bases, and 17 bases lay between the germline ends. The CDR3 covers 15 residues. CDR1 is MNHNS, CDR2 SASEGT, per germline. DNA of the CDR3: TGTGCCAGCAACCCGACTCCAACAAGATACAATGAGCAGTTCTTC. Translated, it gives CASNPTPTRYNEQFF.

The gene calls are TRBV21-1 and TRBJ2-4. TRBV21-1 is flagged as a pseudogene. This CDR3 comprises 16 residues. The CDR3 nucleotides read TGTGCCAGCAGCCACCGGGACGGATTAGCCAAAAACATTCAGTACTTC. Translating it yields CASSHRDGLAKNIQYF.

The V call is TRBV5-4, the J call TRBJ2-7; 11 bases agree with TRBD1. V was pared by 4 bases and J by 4 bases, with 4 bases of the junction left unmatched. The CDR3 runs to 14 residues. Germline values: CDR1 SGHNT, CDR2 YYREEE (reference sequence). The CDR3 DNA follows: TGTGCCAGCAGCGGAGGACAGGGGGCATACGAGCAGTACTTC. Its protein product is CASSGGQGAYEQYF.

This clone was seen more than once but under ten times. The V call is TRBV21-1, the J call TRBJ2-6; TRBD2 is the table's D call, not checked against the DNA. TRBV21-1 is recorded as a pseudogene. The CDR3 runs to 18 residues. The CDR3 nucleotides are TGTGCCAGCAGCAAAGATAGCGGGAGGGCCTCTGGGGCCAACGTCCTGACTTTC. Its translation: CASSKDSGRASGANVLTF.